This record concerns one T cell receptor beta chain sequence. Its antigen remains unknown. These data come from a study of T cells in localized non-small cell lung cancer. Assay: immunoSEQ multiplex PCR; the TCRdb copy retains only in-frame clones and omits some. The sample has around 91,000 clones, about 91% seen once; the top ten hold roughly 14%. The CDR3 spans 16 residues. Germline V gene sequence: CDR1 SNHLY, CDR2 FYNNEI. V lost 5 bases, J lost 4 bases, and 20 bases lay in between. Study-level points and caveats: Adjacent lung tissue had a median roughly 52 of the top 100 clones found in the tumor. Adjacent uninvolved lung tissue had the highest T cell clonality, exceeding tumor. The tumor had only one region sequenced, so heterogeneity remains possible.

The sequence came from a man between 40 and 75 years old with stage I squamous cell lung carcinoma. The sequencing used peripheral blood, collected before any cancer treatment. V gene TRBV2 combines with J gene TRBJ1-2, with D tentatively TRBD1 (5 bases). The CDR3 loop is CASSSTPRPGGYGYTF. CDR3 bases: TGTGCCAGCAGTTCAACCCCGCGACCTGGGGGCTATGGCTACACCTTC.